What follows are 29 T cell receptor beta chains derived from one specimen sequenced in a study of T cell responses to AZD1222 COVID-19 vaccine. Only in-frame clones appear in the TCRdb table, and some are missing; sequencing was by immunoSEQ multiplex PCR. This sample has more than 70,000 clones, with less than 95% found just once. The sample consisted of peripheral blood, taken 28 days after the second AZD1222 dose. All receptors derive from an adult who received the AZD1222 COVID-19 vaccine.

The chain links TRBV27 to TRBJ2-3; D remains unclear. The germline CDR1 and CDR2 sequences are MNHEY and SMNVEV (reference sequence). The V gene lost 5 bases and the J gene lost 0 bases, with 12 bases spanning the gap. The CDR3 totals 15 residues. CDR3 in amino acids: CASSPWVGSTDTQYF. The CDR3 bases are TGTGCCAGCAGTCCGTGGGTGGGTAGCACAGATACGCAGTATTTT.

This clone was recorded only once. The J gene is TRBJ1-2, the V gene TRBV28; no reliable D call. Germline CDR1 and CDR2: MDHEN and SYDVKM. This CDR3 comprises 13 residues. Trimming took off 4 bases at V and 8 bases at J, with 14 bases between the two ends. The CDR3 sequence is CASSYVDIRGYTF. The CDR3, as DNA: TGTGCCAGCAGTTACGTTGACATACGCGGCTACACCTTC.

V and J are TRBV28 and TRBJ2-1, with TRBD2 matching over 7 bases. With 6 bases clipped from V and 3 bases from J, the junction kept 2 bases outside the gene matches. The germline CDR1 and CDR2 sequences are MDHEN and SYDVKM. The CDR3 extends over 13 amino acids. The CDR3 DNA is TGTGCCAGCAGCTCTAGCGGCTACAATGAGCAGTTCTTC. Its translation: CASSSSGYNEQFF.

The chain carries TRBV28 and TRBJ2-3, with D perhaps TRBD1 (6 bases). CDR3 length: 16 amino acids. With 0 bases removed from V and 0 bases from J, the gap between germline ends came to 10 bases. Germline values: CDR1 MDHEN, CDR2 SYDVKM. The CDR3 sequence: CASSLCGTPSTDTQYF. The CDR3 region has the DNA TGTGCCAGCAGTTTATGTGGGACACCCAGCACAGATACGCAGTATTTT.

V gene TRBV28 combines with J gene TRBJ2-4; the match to TRBD1 covers 9 bases. V lost 3 bases to trimming and J lost 8 bases; unmatched junction nucleotides: 11. This CDR3 region has 16 residues. Germline values: CDR1 MDHEN, CDR2 SYDVKM. CDR3 region: CASSFGGGGQGDIQYF. The CDR3 coding sequence is TGTGCCAGCAGTTTCGGGGGAGGGGGACAGGGTGACATTCAGTACTTC.

This sequence joins TRBV4-3 and TRBJ2-7; D perhaps matches TRBD2 (5 bases). CDR3 length equals 14 residues. CDR1 is LGHNA and CDR2 is YSLEER in the germline V gene. V was trimmed by 6 bases and J by 1 base, leaving 13 bases between them. CDR3 in amino acids: CASSTIAISYEQYF. CDR3 sequence (DNA): TGCGCCAGCAGTACGATAGCGATTTCCTACGAGCAGTACTTC.

J is TRBJ2-1 and V is TRBV5-4, with TRBD1 matching over 11 bases. This CDR3 is built from 14 residues. Germline CDR1 SGHNT, CDR2 YYREEE (reference sequence). With 4 bases clipped from V and 7 bases from J, the junction kept 4 bases outside the gene matches. The CDR3 DNA reads as TGTGCCAGCAGCGGGACAGGGGGATTGAATGAGCAGTTCTTC. Encoded protein: CASSGTGGLNEQFF.

This rearrangement joins TRBV30 to TRBJ1-1, with TRBD1 as a possible D gene (5 bases). The germline gives CDR1 GTSNPN, CDR2 SVGIG (reference sequence). The CDR3 extends over 13 amino acids. V lost 4 bases and J lost 0, with 9 bases in between. CDR3 in DNA: TGTGCCTGGACTGGACACATGAACACTGAAGCTTTCTTT. Amino acids: CAWTGHMNTEAFF.

J is TRBJ2-2 and V is TRBV7-9; 10 nucleotides match TRBD2. Germline lookup yields CDR1 SEHNR and CDR2 FQNEAQ (reference sequence). Unmatched junction bases numbered 13, after V lost 5 bases and J lost 1 base. There are 19 residues in the CDR3. CDR3 residues: CASSHRSAAGGENTGELFF. The CDR3 DNA is TGTGCCAGCAGCCATAGGTCTGCAGCGGGAGGGGAGAACACCGGGGAGCTGTTTTTT.

This chain links TRBV19 with TRBJ1-5, with a weak D call TRBD1 (6 bases). V gave up 4 bases and J gave up 8 bases, with 18 bases separating them. The CDR3 length is 15 residues. Germline V gives CDR1 LNHDA, CDR2 SQIVND (reference sequence). The CDR3, as DNA: TGTGCCAGTAGTACGGGCGCGGGGGCAGGAAAGCCCCAGCATTTT. Translated: CASSTGAGAGKPQHF.

The chain has TRBV28 and TRBJ2-1; TRBD2 aligns across 9 bases. Germline CDR1 reads MDHEN; CDR2 reads SYDVKM. CDR3 length: 16 amino acids. After removal of 8 bases from V and 2 bases from J, the junction contained 10 bases not matched to a gene. CDR3 DNA: TGTGCCAGCGACTCTAGCGGGATAATCACCTACAATGAGCAGTTCTTC. It is translated as CASDSSGIITYNEQFF. Full variable domain (outside the CDR3, taken from reference TRBV28 and TRBJ2-1): DVKVTQSSRYLVKRTGEKVFLECVQDMDHENMFWYRQDPGLGLRLIYFSYDVKMKEKGDIPEGYSVSREKKERFSLILESASTNQTSMYLCASDSSGIITYNEQFFGPGTRLTVL.

V usage is TRBV6-5 and J usage is TRBJ2-3; 7 nucleotides align to TRBD1. The V gene end was trimmed by 4 bases and the J gene end by 2 bases; junction bases not matched to a gene: 3. Germline-derived CDR1 and CDR2 are MNHEY and SVGAGI. This CDR3 contains 14 residues. Here the CDR3 reads CASSSGTVTDTQYF. CDR3 sequence (DNA): TGTGCCAGCAGTTCCGGGACAGTCACAGATACGCAGTATTTT.

The chain recombines TRBV27 with TRBJ2-5; 8 bases fit TRBD2. Germline V gene sequence: CDR1 MNHEY, CDR2 SMNVEV (reference sequence). V shed 2 bases, J shed 5 bases, and the junction held 10 bases outside the gene matches. The CDR3 runs 16 residues. The CDR3 DNA reads as TGTGCCAGCAGTTTAGGCGGAGCGGGAGCATGGGAGACCCAGTACTTC. This sequence encodes CASSLGGAGAWETQYF.

The table lists this clone with a few counts. The rearrangement links TRBV20-1 to TRBJ1-2; weak D call: TRBD1 (5 bases). This CDR3 contains 11 residues. V lost 4 bases and J 4 bases, leaving 7 bases between the germline ends. Germline CDR1 reads DFQATT; CDR2 reads SNEGSKA (reference sequence). The CDR3 region is CSATGTYGYTF. DNA for the CDR3: TGCAGTGCTACCGGGACCTATGGCTACACCTTC.

The chain joins TRBV7-2 to TRBJ2-7; 10 bases agree with TRBD2. V was clipped by 4 bases and J by 5 bases; unmatched bases: 8. CDR1 and CDR2 from the germline V gene are SGHTA and FQGNSA. The CDR3 runs 15 residues. The chain's CDR3 is CASSSLPSGRDEQYF. Written as DNA, the CDR3 is TGTGCCAGCAGCTCCCTCCCAAGCGGGAGGGACGAGCAGTACTTC.

The V and J genes are TRBV5-8 and TRBJ1-4; TRBD1 might be the D (6 bases). The CDR3 runs to 15 residues. With 1 base removed from V and 8 bases from J, the gap between germline ends came to 15 bases. Germline CDR1 is SGHTS and CDR2 is YDEGEE. CDR3 sequence reads: CASSLLGGPGEKLFF. Written as DNA, the CDR3 is TGTGCCAGCAGCTTGTTAGGGGGACCGGGGGAAAAACTGTTTTTT. The whole variable domain, remainder taken from reference TRBV5-8 and TRBJ1-4, is EAGVTQSPTHLIKTRGQQATLRCSPISGHTSVYWYQQALGLGLQFLLWYDEGEERNRGNFPPRFSGRQFPNYSSELNVNALELEDSALYLCASSLLGGPGEKLFFGSGTQLSVL.

This chain links TRBV28 with TRBJ2-7; D gene uncertain. Germline CDR1 and CDR2: MDHEN and SYDVKM. Trimming stripped 6 bases from V and 0 bases from J, with 9 bases between. This CDR3 has 13 residues. CDR3 sequence (DNA): TGTGCCAGCAGATCATACATCTCCTACGAGCAGTACTTC. It specifies CASRSYISYEQYF.

This clone has just one count. The chain couples TRBV19 to TRBJ2-7; maybe TRBD1 (5 bases). The germline V gene encodes CDR1 LNHDA and CDR2 SQIVND (reference sequence). V lost 3 bases to trimming and J lost 3 bases, with 9 bases between them. This CDR3 has 13 amino acids. The CDR3 DNA sequence: TGTGCCAGTAGTATTCCCCAGGGCTACGAGCAGTACTTC. Residues: CASSIPQGYEQYF.

This chain uses TRBV21-1 with TRBJ2-2. TRBV21-1 is given as a pseudogene. CDR3 length: 16 amino acids. The CDR3: CASVPQRGERVGELFF. The DNA of the CDR3 is TGTGCCAGCGTTCCCCAGAGAGGGGAAAGGGTCGGGGAGCTGTTTTTT.

This clone was seen only once. This chain uses TRBV3-1 (or the pseudogene TRBV3-2) with TRBJ2-7; D unclear. This CDR3 contains 14 residues. The germline V gene encodes CDR1 LGHDT and CDR2 YNNKEL (reference sequence). V was pared by 3 bases and J by 6 bases, with 15 bases between. The CDR3 reads CASSHNYKGTEQYF. CDR3 DNA: TGTGCCAGCAGCCATAATTACAAGGGAACCGAGCAGTACTTC.

The J gene is TRBJ1-1, the V gene TRBV28; the match to TRBD1 covers 7 bases. V lost 5 bases, J lost 7 bases, and 7 bases stayed unmatched. This CDR3 comprises 13 residues. Germline assignment: CDR1 MDHEN and CDR2 SYDVKM. CDR3 region: CASSRQGRGEAFF. The CDR3 region has the DNA TGTGCCAGCAGTAGACAGGGTAGGGGTGAAGCTTTCTTT.

J is TRBJ2-2 and V is TRBV15; D call uncertain. Germline V CDR1 and CDR2: LNHNV, YYDKDF (reference sequence). The CDR3 runs to 14 residues. The ends were cut back, 5 bases at V and 5 bases at J, with 12 bases in the middle. The DNA of the CDR3 is TGTGCCACCAGCTACTTCCTCGGGACCGGGGAGCTGTTTTTT. Translated: CATSYFLGTGELFF.

The V and J genes are TRBV3-1 (or the pseudogene TRBV3-2) and TRBJ2-3; 9 bases match TRBD1. Germline-derived CDR1 and CDR2 are LGHDT and YNNKEL (reference sequence). The V segment lost 3 bases and the J segment 7 bases; nucleotides outside the gene matches: 8. The CDR3 consists of 15 residues. The CDR3 sequence is CASSHGTGKLNTQYF. The CDR3, as DNA: TGTGCCAGCAGCCATGGGACAGGGAAGTTAAATACGCAGTATTTT.

V usage is TRBV29-1 and J usage is TRBJ2-3; 10 nucleotides align to TRBD2. The CDR3 runs 15 residues. After removal of 1 base from V and 5 bases from J, the junction contained 6 bases not matched to a gene. Germline V lookup: CDR1 SQVTM, CDR2 ANQGSEA. CDR3 sequence: CSVEVYSGRIDTQYF. The CDR3 coding sequence is TGCAGCGTTGAAGTATATAGCGGGAGGATAGATACGCAGTATTTT.

This clone was observed a handful of times. The chain has TRBV30 and TRBJ1-5; D gene unclear. CDR1 is GTSNPN and CDR2 is SVGIG in the germline V gene (reference sequence). There are 13 residues in the CDR3. V was trimmed by 4 bases and J by 0 bases, leaving 7 bases between them. CDR3 amino acids: CAWNSDSNQPQHF. The CDR3 nucleotides read TGTGCCTGGAACAGTGATAGCAATCAGCCCCAGCATTTT. The entire variable domain, with the rest obtained from reference TRBV30 and TRBJ1-5, is as follows: SQTIHQWPATLVQPVGSPLSLECTVEGTSNPNLYWYRQAAGRGLQLLFYSVGIGQISSEVPQNLSASRPQDRQFILSSKKLLLSDSGFYLCAWNSDSNQPQHFGDGTRLSIL.

This chain connects TRBV28 to TRBJ2-2; D remains unclear. The CDR3 is 14 residues long. Germline V gene data show CDR1 as MDHEN and CDR2 as SYDVKM. Trimming cost V 6 bases and J 4 bases, with 12 bases left between them. CDR3 in DNA: TGTGCCAGCAGACCGCAAAAGTCCACCGGGGAGCTGTTTTTT. Its protein is CASRPQKSTGELFF.

This chain connects TRBV28 to TRBJ1-2; D perhaps matches TRBD1 (5 bases). This CDR3 region has 10 residues. Trimming removed 8 bases at V and 5 bases at J, with 6 bases between. The V gene's germline CDR1 is MDHEN and CDR2 SYDVKM. CDR3 in amino acids: CASGQYGYTF. The CDR3 coding sequence is TGTGCCAGCGGACAATATGGCTACACCTTC.

As for this clone: Different DNA sequences within this sample yield the same CDR3. The chain employs TRBV29-1 and TRBJ1-1; D perhaps matches TRBD1 (5 bases). Per the germline V gene, CDR1 is SQVTM and CDR2 is ANQGSEA. With 6 bases removed from V and 8 bases from J, the gap between germline ends came to 10 bases. The CDR3 is made up of 10 amino acids. The CDR3 coding sequence is TGCAGCGTGGCGACAGCAGAAGCTTTCTTT. Its protein product is CSVATAEAFF.

The chain recombines TRBV5-1 with TRBJ1-4; the match to TRBD1 covers 7 bases. Germline trimming cut 4 bases from V and 6 bases from J; bases unmatched to any gene: 6. This CDR3 contains 14 residues. Germline V lookup: CDR1 SGHRS, CDR2 YFSETQ. CDR3 region: CASSPGQNDEKLFF. As DNA, the CDR3 is TGCGCCAGCAGCCCGGGACAGAACGATGAAAAACTGTTTTTT.